The 10 T cell receptor beta chains given below trace back to one sample, sequenced in a study of radiotherapy plus CTLA-4 blockade in lung cancer. Profiling relied on immunoSEQ multiplex PCR, and the TCRdb table lists in-frame clones only, not all of them. Of roughly 75,000 clones in the sample, approximately 80% were seen once. The sample in question was peripheral blood, obtained from a patient treated with radiotherapy plus ipilimumab. Receptor source: a human donor with non-small cell lung cancer who had stable disease on radiotherapy plus ipilimumab.

The chain is built from TRBV5-1 and TRBJ2-4; tentatively, D is TRBD2 (6 bases). This CDR3 comprises 14 residues. With 8 bases removed from V and 8 bases from J, the gap between germline ends came to 20 bases. Germline V CDR1 and CDR2: SGHRS, YFSETQ. The CDR3 is CASKLDTGGDIQYF. Here the CDR3 DNA reads TGCGCCAGTAAACTGGACACCGGAGGGGACATTCAGTACTTC.

The V gene is TRBV5-1, the J gene TRBJ1-1, with D perhaps matching TRBD1 (6 bases). Between the trimmed V and J ends, which lost 3 bases and 2 bases, there was a span of 14 bases. CDR3 length: 15 residues. The germline V gene encodes CDR1 SGHRS and CDR2 YFSETQ. The CDR3 coding sequence is TGCGCCAGCAGCTCAGTGACAGGTCTAAACACTGAAGCTTTCTTT. Translated: CASSSVTGLNTEAFF.

The chain combines TRBV30 with TRBJ2-7, with D perhaps TRBD1 or TRBD2 (5 bases each). There are 13 residues in the CDR3. Germline CDR1 and CDR2: GTSNPN and SVGIG (reference sequence). The CDR3 region has the DNA TGTGCGGGCTCCTCGGGGCGAATGGTCGAGCAGTACTTC. Translated, it gives CAGSSGRMVEQYF.

The J gene is TRBJ2-7, the V gene TRBV30, with D hard to call. CDR1 is GTSNPN, CDR2 SVGIG, per germline (reference sequence). Trimming cost V 3 bases and J 2 bases, with 5 bases left between them. The CDR3 totals 11 residues. The DNA for the CDR3 is TGTGCCTGGAGGTCTACCTACGAGCAGTACTTC. Its protein is CAWRSTYEQYF. Drawing the rest from reference TRBV30 and TRBJ2-7, the complete variable domain is SQTIHQWPATLVQPVGSPLSLECTVEGTSNPNLYWYRQAAGRGLQLLFYSVGIGQISSEVPQNLSASRPQDRQFILSSKKLLLSDSGFYLCAWRSTYEQYFGPGTRLTVT.

The V gene is TRBV5-4, the J gene TRBJ1-1, with unresolved D. This CDR3 has 14 residues. Trimming removed 2 bases at V and 1 base at J, with 9 bases between. The germline gives CDR1 SGHNT, CDR2 YYREEE (reference sequence). The CDR3 coding sequence is TGTGCCAGCAGCTTCGGAGGGAGGAACACTGAAGCTTTCTTT. This sequence encodes CASSFGGRNTEAFF. Using reference TRBV5-4 and TRBJ1-1 for the parts outside the CDR3, the full variable domain is ETGVTQSPTHLIKTRGQQVTLRCSSQSGHNTVSWYQQALGQGPQFIFQYYREEENGRGNFPPRFSGLQFPNYSSELNVNALELDDSALYLCASSFGGRNTEAFFGQGTRLTVV.

The CDR3 is CASGGTSEKLFF. CDR3 DNA: TGTGCCAGCGGGGGGACTTCTGAAAAACTGTTTTTT. This chain links TRBV28 with TRBJ1-4, with D tentatively TRBD1 (5 bases). The germline gives CDR1 MDHEN, CDR2 SYDVKM. The CDR3 has 12 residues. V was shortened by 8 bases and J by 7 bases, with 11 bases between the two germline ends.

This chain uses TRBV11-3 with TRBJ2-7; 11 nucleotides align to TRBD1. The CDR3 has 15 residues. J gave up 6 bases and V 5 bases, and 9 bases lay outside the gene matches. Germline V CDR1 and CDR2: SGHNT, YENEEA. The CDR3, as DNA: TGTGCCAGCAGCAAGGGACAGGGGGGATATGGCGAGCAGTACTTC. This translates into CASSKGQGGYGEQYF.

This clone was detected only a few times. The genes are TRBV4-2 and TRBJ2-2; no clear D gene. V was trimmed by 3 bases and J by 4 bases, leaving 15 bases between them. The CDR3 runs to 16 residues. Germline V gene data show CDR1 as LGHNA and CDR2 as YNFKEQ. CDR3: CASSHSTSLPTGELFF. CDR3 in DNA: TGTGCCAGCAGCCACTCAACTTCACTCCCCACCGGGGAGCTGTTTTTT.

V is TRBV7-9 and J is TRBJ1-5; D call uncertain. Between the trimmed V and J ends, which lost 0 bases and 1 base, there was a span of 10 bases. Germline CDR1 and CDR2: SEHNR and FQNEAQ (reference sequence). This CDR3 spans 16 amino acids. CDR3 sequence (DNA): TGTGCCAGCAGCTTAGCGACTCCGGGAAGCAATCAGCCCCAGCATTTT. Protein sequence: CASSLATPGSNQPQHF.

This chain links TRBV15 with TRBJ2-7; 7 positions agree with TRBD2. V was clipped by 0 bases and J by 6 bases; unmatched bases: 8. The length of the CDR3 is 15 residues. The germline V gene has CDR1 LNHNV and CDR2 YYDKDF (reference sequence). The CDR3 is CATSRDGGVAAEQYF. The CDR3 DNA reads TGTGCCACCAGCAGAGATGGGGGGGTAGCAGCCGAGCAGTACTTC.